This T cell receptor beta chain was sequenced for a study of shared clonotypes between healthy human individuals. Looking at the study overall: Donor composition was two women and three men, aged 18 to 49. Study findings and constraints: Among non-shared clonotypes, generation probabilities were lower than among those shared by all four donors.

At deep level, the assay was performed. TCRdb keeps only in-frame clones here, not all; method: immunoSEQ multiplex PCR. Among over a million clones, about 84% were seen once, and the ten largest hold around 0.47%. The length of the CDR3 is 15 residues. Trimming shortened V by 5 bases and J by 4 bases, and 17 bases separated the two germline ends. Per the germline V gene, CDR1 is SGHRS and CDR2 is YFSETQ. Points on this clone: No antigen is known for it.

This receptor was obtained from a man aged 18 to 30 in good health. Some clones in this sample may be carry-over from other donors' samples. The chain joins TRBV5-1 to TRBJ2-3, with D possibly TRBD2 on 5 matching bases. Sequencing input: memory CD4+ T cells from PBMCs. As to subset: CD45RA-negative fraction. CDR3 loop: CASRLTTRTADTQYF. Written as DNA, the CDR3 is TGCGCCAGCAGATTGACTACCCGCACGGCAGATACGCAGTATTTT.